This is a list of T cell receptor beta chains from one sample in a study of beta chain features in type 1 diabetes. Profiled with immunoSEQ multiplex PCR; TCRdb holds only in-frame clones, not every one. The repertoire has more than 300,000 clones, about a tenth of them found once; the top ten carry about 1%. The material sequenced was central memory CD4+ T cells from blood. The receptors here all came from a man aged 30-40 years with type 1 diabetes. The CDR3 runs from the conserved cysteine through the conserved F or W. The D gene is left open where the match is weak.

NA	TRBV11-2	CASSFVAGLSGNTIYF
NA	TRBV5-1	CASRSDSSSYEQYF
TRBD1	TRBV7-9	CASSLVGQANSPLHF
TRBD1	TRBV4-3	CASSPEQGEWGQYF
NA	TRBV30	CAWSAGTANYGYTF
NA	TRBV11-2	CASSLVGEYNEQFF
TRBD1	TRBV5-6	CASRMGQGVIHEQYF
NA	TRBV7-2	CASSLNRQQGAFF
NA	TRBV6-5	CASSYSIQRTYNEQFF
NA	TRBV29-1	CSVEEGSWDGQYF
TRBD2	TRBV7-8	CASSLQAGGDTQYF
NA	TRBV5-1	CASSPEGAGANVLTF
NA	TRBV5-6	CASRGLTGEQYF
NA	TRBV5-1	CASSLDSGGTYEQYF
TRBD1	TRBV30	CAWEGALGETQYF
NA	TRBV7-2	CASSLPGLRGYTF
NA	TRBV7-2	CASSLGGAPSSYNEQFF
NA	TRBV5-1	CASSLGDFQETQYF